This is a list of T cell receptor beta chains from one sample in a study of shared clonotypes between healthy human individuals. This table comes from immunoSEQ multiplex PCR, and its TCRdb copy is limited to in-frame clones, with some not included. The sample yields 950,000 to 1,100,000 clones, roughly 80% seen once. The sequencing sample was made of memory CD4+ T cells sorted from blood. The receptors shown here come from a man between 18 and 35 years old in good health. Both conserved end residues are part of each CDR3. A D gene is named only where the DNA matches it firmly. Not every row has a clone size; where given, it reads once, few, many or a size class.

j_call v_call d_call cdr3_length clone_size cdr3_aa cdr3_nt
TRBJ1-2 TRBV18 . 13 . CASSPTSNYGYTF TGTGCCAGCTCACCGACCTCAAACTATGGCTACACCTTC
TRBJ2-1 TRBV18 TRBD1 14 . CASSGRQGASEQFF TGTGCCAGCTCAGGAAGGCAGGGGGCGAGTGAGCAGTTCTTC
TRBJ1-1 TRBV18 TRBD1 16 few CASSPRQGAEGTEAFF TGTGCCAGCTCACCTAGACAGGGGGCTGAAGGGACTGAAGCTTTCTTT
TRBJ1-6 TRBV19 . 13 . CASRVHDASPLHF TGTGCCAGTAGGGTCCATGATGCTTCACCCCTCCACTTT
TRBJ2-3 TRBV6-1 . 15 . CASRGGTHLGDTQYF TGTGCCAGTCGGGGCGGGACCCATCTTGGGGATACGCAGTATTTT
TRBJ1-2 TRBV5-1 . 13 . CASSLDTYYGYTF TGCGCCAGCAGCTTGGACACGTACTATGGCTACACCTTC
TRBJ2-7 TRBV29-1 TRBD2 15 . CSVEMIGLAGGEQYF TGCAGCGTTGAAATGATTGGACTAGCGGGAGGCGAGCAGTACTTC
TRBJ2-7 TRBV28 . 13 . CASSLVKGYEQYF TGTGCCAGCAGTCTCGTGAAGGGATACGAGCAGTACTTC
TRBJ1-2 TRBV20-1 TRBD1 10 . CSAMVEGATF TGCAGTGCTATGGTGGAGGGGGCCACCTTC
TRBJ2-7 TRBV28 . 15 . CASSETGPLLGEQYF TGTGCCAGCTCCGAAACAGGGCCCCTCCTCGGCGAGCAGTACTTC
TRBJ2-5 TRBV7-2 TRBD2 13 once CASSLGLAETQYF TGTGCCAGCAGCTTGGGACTAGCGGAGACCCAGTACTTC
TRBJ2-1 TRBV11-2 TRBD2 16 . CASSKGLAGGDNEQFF TGTGCCAGCAGCAAGGGACTAGCGGGAGGGGACAATGAGCAGTTCTTC
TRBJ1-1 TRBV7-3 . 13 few CASSLGGDTEAFF TGTGCCAGCAGTCTCGGCGGGGACACTGAAGCTTTCTTT
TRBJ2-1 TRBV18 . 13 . CASSPPGINEQFF TGTGCCAGCTCACCACCGGGGATAAATGAGCAGTTCTTC
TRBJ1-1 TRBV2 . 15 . CASLRRRGVNTEAFF TGTGCCAGCCTGCGCCGCAGGGGTGTTAACACTGAAGCTTTCTTT
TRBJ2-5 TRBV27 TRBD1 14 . CASRSTGGQETQYF TGTGCCAGCAGATCAACAGGGGGCCAAGAGACCCAGTACTTC
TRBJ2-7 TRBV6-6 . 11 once CASTNGYEQYF TGTGCCAGCACCAACGGATACGAGCAGTACTTC
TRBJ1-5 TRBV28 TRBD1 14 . CASTQGGSNQPQHF TGTGCCAGCACCCAGGGGGGAAGCAATCAGCCCCAGCATTTT
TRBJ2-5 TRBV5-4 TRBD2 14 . CATRVRAGEETQYF TGTGCCACCCGGGTCCGGGCGGGAGAGGAGACCCAGTACTTC
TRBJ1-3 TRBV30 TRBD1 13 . CAARQGSGNTIYF TGTGCCGCCAGACAGGGATCTGGAAACACCATATATTTT
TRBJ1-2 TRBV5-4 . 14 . CASNLGSGGYGYTF TGTGCCAGCAACTTGGGATCGGGGGGTTATGGCTACACCTTC
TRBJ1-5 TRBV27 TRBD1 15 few CASSLSSGQGQPQHF TGTGCCAGCAGTTTATCCTCGGGACAGGGCCAGCCCCAGCATTTT
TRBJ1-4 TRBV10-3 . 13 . CASGGAANEKLFF TGTGCCAGTGGGGGGGCAGCTAATGAAAAACTGTTTTTT
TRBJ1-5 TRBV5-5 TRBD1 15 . CASSLDVTGDQPQHF TGTGCCAGCAGCTTGGACGTAACAGGGGATCAGCCCCAGCATTTT
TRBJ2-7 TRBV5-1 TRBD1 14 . CASSSSTGGYEQYF TGCGCCAGCAGCTCCTCGACAGGGGGCTACGAGCAGTACTTC
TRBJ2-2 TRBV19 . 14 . CASSPGLNTGELFF TGTGCCAGTAGTCCGGGGCTGAACACCGGGGAGCTGTTTTTT
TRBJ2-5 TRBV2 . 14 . CASSGLAEGAPQYF TGTGCCAGCAGTGGCCTAGCGGAGGGGGCTCCCCAGTACTTC